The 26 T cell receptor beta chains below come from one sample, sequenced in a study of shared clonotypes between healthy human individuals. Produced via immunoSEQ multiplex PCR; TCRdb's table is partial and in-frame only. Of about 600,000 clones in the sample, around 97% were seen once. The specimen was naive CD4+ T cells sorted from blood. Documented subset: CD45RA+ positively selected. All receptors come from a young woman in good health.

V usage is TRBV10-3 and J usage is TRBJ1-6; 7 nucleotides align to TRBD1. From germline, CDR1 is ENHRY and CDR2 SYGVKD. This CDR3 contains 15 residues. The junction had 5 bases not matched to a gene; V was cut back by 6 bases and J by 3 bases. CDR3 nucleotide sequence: TGTGCCATCAGGGGACAGCTCTTCTATAATTCACCCCTCCACTTT. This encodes CAIRGQLFYNSPLHF.

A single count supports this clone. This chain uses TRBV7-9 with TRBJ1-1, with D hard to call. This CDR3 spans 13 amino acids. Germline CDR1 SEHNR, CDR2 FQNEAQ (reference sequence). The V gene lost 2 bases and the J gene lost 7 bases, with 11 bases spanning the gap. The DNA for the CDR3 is TGTGCCAGCAGCTTAAGCAGCCTGGGTGAAGCTTTCTTT. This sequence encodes CASSLSSLGEAFF.

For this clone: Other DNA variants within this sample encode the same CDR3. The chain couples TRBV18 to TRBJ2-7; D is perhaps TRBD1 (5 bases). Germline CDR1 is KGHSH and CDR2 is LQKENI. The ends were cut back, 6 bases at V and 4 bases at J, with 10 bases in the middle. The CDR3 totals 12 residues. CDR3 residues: CASSPTAYEQYF. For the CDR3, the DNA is TGTGCCAGCTCCCCGACAGCTTACGAGCAGTACTTC.

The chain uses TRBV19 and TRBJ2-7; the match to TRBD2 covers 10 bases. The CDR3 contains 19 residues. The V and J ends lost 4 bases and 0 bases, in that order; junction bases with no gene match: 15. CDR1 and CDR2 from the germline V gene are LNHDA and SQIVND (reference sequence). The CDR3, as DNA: TGTGCCAGTAGTAAGTGGGACTTAGCGGGGGGCCGAGGCTCCTACGAGCAGTACTTC. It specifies CASSKWDLAGGRGSYEQYF. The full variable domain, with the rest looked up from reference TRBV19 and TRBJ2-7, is DGGITQSPKYLFRKEGQNVTLSCEQNLNHDAMYWYRQDPGQGLRLIYYSQIVNDFQKGDIAEGYSVSREKKESFPLTVTSAQKNPTAFYLCASSKWDLAGGRGSYEQYFGPGTRLTVT.

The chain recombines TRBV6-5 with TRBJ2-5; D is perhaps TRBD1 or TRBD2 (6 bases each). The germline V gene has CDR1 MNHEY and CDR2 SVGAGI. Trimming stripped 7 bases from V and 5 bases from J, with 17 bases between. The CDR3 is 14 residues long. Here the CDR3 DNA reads TGTGCCAGCATGGCGGGACACGGCGTGGAGACCCAGTACTTC. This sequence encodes CASMAGHGVETQYF.

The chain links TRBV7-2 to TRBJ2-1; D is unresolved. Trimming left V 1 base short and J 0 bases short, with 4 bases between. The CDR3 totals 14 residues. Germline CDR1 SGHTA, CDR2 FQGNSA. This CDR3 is CASSLGGSYNEQFF. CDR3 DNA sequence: TGTGCCAGCAGCTTAGGGGGCTCCTACAATGAGCAGTTCTTC.

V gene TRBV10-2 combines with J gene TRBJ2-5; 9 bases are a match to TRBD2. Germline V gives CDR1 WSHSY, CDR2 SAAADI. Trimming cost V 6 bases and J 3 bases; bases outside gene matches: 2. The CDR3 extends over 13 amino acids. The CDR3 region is CASRTSGEETQYF. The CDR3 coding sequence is TGCGCCAGCAGGACTAGCGGAGAAGAGACCCAGTACTTC.

The CDR3 sequence: CASSQDTSSGKLFF. The DNA for the CDR3 is TGTGCCAGCAGCCAGGACACGTCGTCGGGAAAACTGTTTTTT. V is TRBV7-9 and J is TRBJ1-4; D perhaps matches TRBD1 (5 bases). The CDR3 totals 14 residues. Between the trimmed V and J ends, which lost 5 bases and 10 bases, there was a span of 17 bases. Germline CDR1 and CDR2: SEHNR and FQNEAQ (reference sequence).

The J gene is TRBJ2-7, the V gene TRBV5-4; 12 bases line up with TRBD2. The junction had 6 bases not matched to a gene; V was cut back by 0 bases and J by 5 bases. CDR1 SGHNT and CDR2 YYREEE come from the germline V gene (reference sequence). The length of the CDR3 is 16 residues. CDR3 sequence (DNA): TGTGCCAGCAGCTTGGGGGCTAGCGGGAGGGCCAACGAGCAGTACTTC. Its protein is CASSLGASGRANEQYF.

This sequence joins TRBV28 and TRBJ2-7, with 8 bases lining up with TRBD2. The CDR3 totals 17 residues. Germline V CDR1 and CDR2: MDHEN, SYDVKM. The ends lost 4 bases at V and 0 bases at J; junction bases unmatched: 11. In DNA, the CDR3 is TGTGCCAGCAGTTGGCCTTGGCGGGGGGCTGACTCCTACGAGCAGTACTTC. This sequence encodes CASSWPWRGADSYEQYF.

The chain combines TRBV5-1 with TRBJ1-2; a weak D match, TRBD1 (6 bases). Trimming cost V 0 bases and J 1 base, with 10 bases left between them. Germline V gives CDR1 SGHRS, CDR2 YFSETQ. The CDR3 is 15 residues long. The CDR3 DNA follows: TGCGCCAGCAGCTTGGGGGCAGGGGTTAACTATGGCTACACCTTC. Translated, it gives CASSLGAGVNYGYTF.

The CDR3 here is CATWTSGMGEQYF. CDR3 nucleotide sequence: TGTGCCACCTGGACTAGCGGGATGGGCGAGCAGTACTTC. The chain carries TRBV2 and TRBJ2-7; 12 bases line up with TRBD2. With 10 bases clipped from V and 6 bases from J, the junction kept 7 bases outside the gene matches. The CDR3 totals 13 residues. In germline, CDR1 is SNHLY, CDR2 FYNNEI.

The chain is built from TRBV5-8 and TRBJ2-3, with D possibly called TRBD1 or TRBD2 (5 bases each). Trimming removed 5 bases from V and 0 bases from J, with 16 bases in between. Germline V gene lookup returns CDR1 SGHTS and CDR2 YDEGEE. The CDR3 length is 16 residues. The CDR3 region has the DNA TGTGCCAGCAGTCGACGGTCAGGGAGAAGCACAGATACGCAGTATTTT. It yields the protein CASSRRSGRSTDTQYF.

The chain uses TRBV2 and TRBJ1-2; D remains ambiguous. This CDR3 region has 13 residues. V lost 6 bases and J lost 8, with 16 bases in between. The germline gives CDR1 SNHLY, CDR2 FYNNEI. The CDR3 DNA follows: TGTGCCAGCAGGGATGGACGACCTGTAGGCTACACCTTC. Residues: CASRDGRPVGYTF.

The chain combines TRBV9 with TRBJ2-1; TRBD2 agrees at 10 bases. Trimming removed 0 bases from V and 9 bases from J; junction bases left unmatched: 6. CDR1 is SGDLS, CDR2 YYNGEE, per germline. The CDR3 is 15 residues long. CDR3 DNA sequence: TGTGCCAGCAGCGTAGGTCTAGCGGGGGACGGTGAGCAGTTCTTC. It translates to CASSVGLAGDGEQFF.

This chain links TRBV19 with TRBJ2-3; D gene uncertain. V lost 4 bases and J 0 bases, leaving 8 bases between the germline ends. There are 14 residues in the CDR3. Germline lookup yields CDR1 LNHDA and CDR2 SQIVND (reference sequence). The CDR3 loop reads CASSSLHSTDTQYF. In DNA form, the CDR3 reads TGTGCCAGTAGTAGTCTCCATAGCACAGATACGCAGTATTTT. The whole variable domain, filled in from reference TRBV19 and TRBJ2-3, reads DGGITQSPKYLFRKEGQNVTLSCEQNLNHDAMYWYRQDPGQGLRLIYYSQIVNDFQKGDIAEGYSVSREKKESFPLTVTSAQKNPTAFYLCASSSLHSTDTQYFGPGTRLTVL.

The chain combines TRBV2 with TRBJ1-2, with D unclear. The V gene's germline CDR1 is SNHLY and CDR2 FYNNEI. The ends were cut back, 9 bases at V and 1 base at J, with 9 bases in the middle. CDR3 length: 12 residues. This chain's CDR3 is CASSPLNYGYTF. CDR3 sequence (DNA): TGTGCCAGTTCTCCCCTTAACTATGGCTACACCTTC.

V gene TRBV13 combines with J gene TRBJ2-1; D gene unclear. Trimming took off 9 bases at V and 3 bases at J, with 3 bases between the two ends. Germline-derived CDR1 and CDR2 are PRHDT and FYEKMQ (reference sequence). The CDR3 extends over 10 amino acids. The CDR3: CASHYNEQFF. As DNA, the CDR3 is TGTGCCAGTCACTACAATGAGCAGTTCTTC. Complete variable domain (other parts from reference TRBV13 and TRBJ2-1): AAGVIQSPRHLIKEKRETATLKCYPIPRHDTVYWYQQGPGQDPQFLISFYEKMQSDKGSIPDRFSAQQFSDYHSELNMSSLELGDSALYFCASHYNEQFFGPGTRLTVL.

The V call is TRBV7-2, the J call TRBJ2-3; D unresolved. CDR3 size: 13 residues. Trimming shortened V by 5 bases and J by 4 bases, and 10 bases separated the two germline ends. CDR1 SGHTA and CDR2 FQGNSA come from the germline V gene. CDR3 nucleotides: TGTGCCAGCAGCGTAGGTGGGGCAGATACGCAGTATTTT. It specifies CASSVGGADTQYF.

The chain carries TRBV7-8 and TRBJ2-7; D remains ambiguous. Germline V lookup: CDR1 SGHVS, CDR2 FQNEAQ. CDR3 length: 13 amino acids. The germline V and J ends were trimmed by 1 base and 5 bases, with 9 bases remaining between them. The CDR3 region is CASSLGKANEQYF. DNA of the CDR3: TGTGCCAGCAGCTTAGGGAAGGCTAACGAGCAGTACTTC. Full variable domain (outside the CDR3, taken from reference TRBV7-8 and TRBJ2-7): GAGVSQSPRYKVAKRGQDVALRCDPISGHVSLFWYQQALGQGPEFLTYFQNEAQLDKSGLPSDRFFAERPEGSVSTLKIQRTQQEDSAVYLCASSLGKANEQYFGPGTRLTVT.

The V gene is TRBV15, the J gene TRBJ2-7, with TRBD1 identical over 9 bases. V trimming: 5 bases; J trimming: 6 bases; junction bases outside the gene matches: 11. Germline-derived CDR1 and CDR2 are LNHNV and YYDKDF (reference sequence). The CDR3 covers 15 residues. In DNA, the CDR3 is TGTGCCACCAGCTCCCCCGGGACAGGGCCTGGCGAGCAGTACTTC. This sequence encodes CATSSPGTGPGEQYF.

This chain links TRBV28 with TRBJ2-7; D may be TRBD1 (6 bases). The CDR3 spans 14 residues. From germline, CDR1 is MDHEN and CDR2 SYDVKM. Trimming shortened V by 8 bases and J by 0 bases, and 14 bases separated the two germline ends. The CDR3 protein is CASWSRTASYEQYF. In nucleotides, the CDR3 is TGTGCCAGCTGGAGTCGGACAGCCTCCTACGAGCAGTACTTC.

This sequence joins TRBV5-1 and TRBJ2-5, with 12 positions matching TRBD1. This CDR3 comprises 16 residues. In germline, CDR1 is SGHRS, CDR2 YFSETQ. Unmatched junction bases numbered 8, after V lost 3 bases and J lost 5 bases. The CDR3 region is CASSWTGTGGLETQYF. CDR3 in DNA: TGCGCCAGCAGCTGGACCGGGACAGGGGGCCTTGAGACCCAGTACTTC.

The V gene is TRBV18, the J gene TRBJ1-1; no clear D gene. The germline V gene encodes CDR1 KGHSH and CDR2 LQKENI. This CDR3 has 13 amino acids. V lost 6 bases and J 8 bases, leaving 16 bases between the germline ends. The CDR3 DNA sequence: TGTGCCAGCTCCCCAGACATAGGGTTAGAAGCTTTCTTT. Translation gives CASSPDIGLEAFF.

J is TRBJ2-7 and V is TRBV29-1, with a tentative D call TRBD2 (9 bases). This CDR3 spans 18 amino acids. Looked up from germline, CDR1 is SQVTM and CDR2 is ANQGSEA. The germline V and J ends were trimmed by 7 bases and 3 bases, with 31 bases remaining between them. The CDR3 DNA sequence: TGCAGCGCCTTATTAGGACAGGGCAGGGTAGCGGGAGTCTACGAGCAGTACTTC. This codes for CSALLGQGRVAGVYEQYF.

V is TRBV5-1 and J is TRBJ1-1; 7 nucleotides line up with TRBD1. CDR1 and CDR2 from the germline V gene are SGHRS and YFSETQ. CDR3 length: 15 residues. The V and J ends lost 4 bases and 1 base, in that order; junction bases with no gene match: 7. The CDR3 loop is CASSPPQGRNTEAFF. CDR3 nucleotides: TGCGCCAGCAGCCCACCACAGGGGAGGAACACTGAAGCTTTCTTT.